This T cell receptor (beta chain) emerged from a study of shared clonotypes between healthy human individuals. Findings of the study overall: Naive subsets generally exceeded memory subsets in estimated richness.

The CDR3 is 13 amino acids. Germline V lookup: CDR1 SGHKS, CDR2 YYEKEE (reference sequence). V was shortened by 3 bases and J by 3 bases, with 10 bases between the two germline ends. Genomic DNA of each subset was evenly split across several immunoSEQ plates. Using immunoSEQ multiplex PCR, the repertoire was profiled, and TCRdb retains in-frame clones only, with some absent. The sample has hundreds of thousands of clones; roughly 96% are singletons. Remarks on this clone: Its antigen is unknown.

The sample consisted of memory CD8+ T cells sorted from blood. Sample subset: CD45RO+ cells pooled with CCR7-negative TemRA cells. This TCR was sampled from a man aged 30 to 39 in good health. The V gene is TRBV5-5, the J gene TRBJ2-7; either TRBD1 or TRBD2 may fit D (5 bases each). In DNA form, the CDR3 reads TGTGCCAGCAGCTCTCAGGGACGCTACGAGCAGTACTTC. Translating it yields CASSSQGRYEQYF.